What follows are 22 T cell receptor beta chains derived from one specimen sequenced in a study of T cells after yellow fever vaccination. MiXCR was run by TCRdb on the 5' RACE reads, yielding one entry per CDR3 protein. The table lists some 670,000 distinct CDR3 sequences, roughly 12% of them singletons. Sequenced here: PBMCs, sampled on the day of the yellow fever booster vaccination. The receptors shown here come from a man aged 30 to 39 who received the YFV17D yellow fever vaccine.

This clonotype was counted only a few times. In DNA form, the CDR3 reads TGTGCCACCAGCAGAGATTTTTCAGGAGGCCATGAGACCCAGTACTTC. Its translation is CATSRDFSGGHETQYF. This chain joins TRBV15 and TRBJ2-5; possible D gene TRBD2, 5 bases. V lost 0 bases to trimming and J lost 5 bases, with 16 bases between them. This CDR3 has 16 amino acids. Germline lookup yields CDR1 LNHNV and CDR2 YYDKDF (reference sequence). Filled out from reference TRBV15 and TRBJ2-5, the complete variable domain reads DAMVIQNPRYQVTQFGKPVTLSCSQTLNHNVMYWYQQKSSQAPKLLFHYYDKDFNNEADTPDNFQSRRPNTSFCFLDIRSPGLGDTAMYLCATSRDFSGGHETQYFGPGTRLLVL.

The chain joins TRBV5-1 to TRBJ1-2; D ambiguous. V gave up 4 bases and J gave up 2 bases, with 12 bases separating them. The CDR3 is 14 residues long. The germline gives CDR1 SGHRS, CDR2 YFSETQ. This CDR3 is CASSTDPANYGYTF. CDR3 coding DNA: TGCGCCAGCAGCACAGACCCGGCCAACTATGGCTACACCTTC.

DNA for the CDR3: TGTGCCAGCAGTTTAAGACTAGCGGGCTCCTACAATGAGCAGTTCTTC. Translating gives CASSLRLAGSYNEQFF. The rearrangement joins TRBV27 to TRBJ2-1; 10 positions match TRBD2. Germline V CDR1 and CDR2: MNHEY, SMNVEV (reference sequence). CDR3 length: 16 amino acids. The V and J ends lost 2 bases and 0 bases, in that order; junction bases with no gene match: 1.

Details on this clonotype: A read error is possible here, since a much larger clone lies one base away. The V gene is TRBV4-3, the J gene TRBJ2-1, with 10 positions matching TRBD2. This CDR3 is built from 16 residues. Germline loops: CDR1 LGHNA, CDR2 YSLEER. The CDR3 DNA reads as TGCGCCAACAGCCATGCCGGGACTAGCGCCTACAATGAGCAGTTCTTC. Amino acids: CANSHAGTSAYNEQFF.

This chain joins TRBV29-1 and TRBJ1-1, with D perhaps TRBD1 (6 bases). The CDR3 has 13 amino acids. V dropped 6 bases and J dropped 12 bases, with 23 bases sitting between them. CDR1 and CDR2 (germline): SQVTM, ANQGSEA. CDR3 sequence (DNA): TGCAGCGTCCTACCCACCGGGACACTGGGTACTTTCTTT. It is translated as CSVLPTGTLGTFF.

The CDR3, as DNA: TGTGCCAGCAGCTTCGCCGCAGGACAGGGCTACGAGCAGTACTTC. Protein sequence: CASSFAAGQGYEQYF. The chain joins TRBV7-8 to TRBJ2-7; 8 bases map to TRBD1. The germline V gene encodes CDR1 SGHVS and CDR2 FQNEAQ. V trimming: 3 bases; J trimming: 3 bases; junction bases outside the gene matches: 7. The CDR3 contains 15 residues.

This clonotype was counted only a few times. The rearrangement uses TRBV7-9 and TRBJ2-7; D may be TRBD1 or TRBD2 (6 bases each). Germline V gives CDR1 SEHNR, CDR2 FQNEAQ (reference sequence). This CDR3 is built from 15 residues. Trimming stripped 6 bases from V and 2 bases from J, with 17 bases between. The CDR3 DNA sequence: TGTGCCAGCAGTTCTACGCGGGACAACCCCTACGAGCAGTACTTC. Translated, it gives CASSSTRDNPYEQYF.

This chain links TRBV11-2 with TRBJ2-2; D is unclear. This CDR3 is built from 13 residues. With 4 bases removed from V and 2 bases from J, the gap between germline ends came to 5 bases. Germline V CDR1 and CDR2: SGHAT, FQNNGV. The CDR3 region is CASSWPNTGELFF. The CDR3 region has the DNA TGTGCCAGCAGCTGGCCAAACACCGGGGAGCTGTTTTTT.

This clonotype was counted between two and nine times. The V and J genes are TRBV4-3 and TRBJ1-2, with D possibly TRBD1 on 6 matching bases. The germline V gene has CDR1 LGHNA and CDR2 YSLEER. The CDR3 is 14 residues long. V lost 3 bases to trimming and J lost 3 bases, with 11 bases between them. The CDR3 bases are TGCGCCAGCAGCCAGCTTAAGGGGGACTATGGCTACACCTTC. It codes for CASSQLKGDYGYTF.

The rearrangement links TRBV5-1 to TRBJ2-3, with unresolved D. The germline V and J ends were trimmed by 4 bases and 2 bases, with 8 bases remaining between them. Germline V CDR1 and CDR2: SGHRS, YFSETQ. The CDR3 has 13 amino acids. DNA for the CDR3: TGCGCCAGCAGCCAGCTGACCACAGATACGCAGTATTTT. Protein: CASSQLTTDTQYF.

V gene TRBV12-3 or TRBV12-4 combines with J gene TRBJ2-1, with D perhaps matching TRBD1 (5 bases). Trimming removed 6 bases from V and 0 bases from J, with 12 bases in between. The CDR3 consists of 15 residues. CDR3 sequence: CASSPRVASYNEQFF. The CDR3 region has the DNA TGTGCCAGCAGCCCCAGGGTTGCCTCCTACAATGAGCAGTTCTTC.

The CDR3 sequence: CSARTQGAFTEAFF. DNA of the CDR3: TGCAGTGCTAGGACCCAGGGGGCGTTCACTGAAGCTTTCTTT. The rearrangement joins TRBV20-1 to TRBJ1-1; TRBD1 agrees at 8 bases. The V gene's germline CDR1 is DFQATT and CDR2 SNEGSKA (reference sequence). The CDR3 totals 14 residues. V lost 3 bases to trimming and J lost 4 bases; unmatched junction nucleotides: 7.

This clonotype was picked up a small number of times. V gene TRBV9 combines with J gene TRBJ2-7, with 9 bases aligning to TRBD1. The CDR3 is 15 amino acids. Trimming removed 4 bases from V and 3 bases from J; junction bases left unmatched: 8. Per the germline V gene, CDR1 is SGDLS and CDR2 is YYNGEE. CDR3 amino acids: CASSPQDRGFYEQYF. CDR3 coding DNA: TGTGCCAGCAGCCCTCAGGACAGGGGATTCTACGAGCAGTACTTC.

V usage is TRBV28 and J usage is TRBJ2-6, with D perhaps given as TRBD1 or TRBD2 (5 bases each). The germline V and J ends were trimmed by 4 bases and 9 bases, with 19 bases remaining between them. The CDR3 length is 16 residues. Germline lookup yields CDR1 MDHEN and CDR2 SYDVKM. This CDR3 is CASSSPLGTAHNVLTF. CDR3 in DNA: TGTGCCAGCAGTTCCCCCCTCGGGACGGCCCACAACGTCCTGACTTTC.

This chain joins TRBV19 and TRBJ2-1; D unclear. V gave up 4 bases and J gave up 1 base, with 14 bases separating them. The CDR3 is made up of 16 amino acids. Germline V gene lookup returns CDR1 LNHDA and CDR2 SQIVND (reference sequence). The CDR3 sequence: CASSTPLRPSYNEQFF. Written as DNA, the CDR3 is TGTGCCAGTAGTACCCCGCTACGTCCTTCCTACAATGAGCAGTTCTTC.

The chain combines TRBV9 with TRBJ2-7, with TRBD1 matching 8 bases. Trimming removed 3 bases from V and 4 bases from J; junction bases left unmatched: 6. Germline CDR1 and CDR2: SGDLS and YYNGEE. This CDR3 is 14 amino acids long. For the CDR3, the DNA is TGTGCCAGCAGCGGACGGGACAGGATATACGAGCAGTACTTC. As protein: CASSGRDRIYEQYF.

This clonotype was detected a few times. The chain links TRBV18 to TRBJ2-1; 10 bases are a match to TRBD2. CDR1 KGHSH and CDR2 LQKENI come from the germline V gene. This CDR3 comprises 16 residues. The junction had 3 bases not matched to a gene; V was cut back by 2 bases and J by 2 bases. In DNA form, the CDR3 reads TGTGCCAGCTCACCAAAGCGGGAGGGCCCCTACAATGAGCAGTTCTTC. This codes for CASSPKREGPYNEQFF. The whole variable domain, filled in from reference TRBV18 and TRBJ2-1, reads NAGVMQNPRHLVRRRGQEARLRCSPMKGHSHVYWYRQLPEEGLKFMVYLQKENIIDESGMPKERFSAEFPKEGPSILRIQQVVRGDSAAYFCASSPKREGPYNEQFFGPGTRLTVL.

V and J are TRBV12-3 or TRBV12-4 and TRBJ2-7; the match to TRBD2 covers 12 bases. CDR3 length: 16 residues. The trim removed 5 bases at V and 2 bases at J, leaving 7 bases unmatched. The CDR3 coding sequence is TGTGCCAGCAGTGGACCGACTAGCGGGAGTCCCTACGAGCAGTACTTC. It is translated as CASSGPTSGSPYEQYF.

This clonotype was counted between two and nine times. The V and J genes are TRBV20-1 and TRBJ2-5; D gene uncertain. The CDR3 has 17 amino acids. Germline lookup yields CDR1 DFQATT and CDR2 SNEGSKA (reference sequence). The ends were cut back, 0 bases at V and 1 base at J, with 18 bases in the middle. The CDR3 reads CSARDQAPHGRQETQYF. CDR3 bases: TGCAGTGCTAGAGATCAGGCCCCCCACGGACGCCAAGAGACCCAGTACTTC.

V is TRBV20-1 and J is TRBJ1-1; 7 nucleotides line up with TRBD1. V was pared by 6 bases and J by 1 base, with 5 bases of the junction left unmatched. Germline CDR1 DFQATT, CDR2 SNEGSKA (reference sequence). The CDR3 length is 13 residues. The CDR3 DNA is TGCAGTGCGGTAGGGGGCAGGAACACTGAAGCTTTCTTT. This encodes CSAVGGRNTEAFF.

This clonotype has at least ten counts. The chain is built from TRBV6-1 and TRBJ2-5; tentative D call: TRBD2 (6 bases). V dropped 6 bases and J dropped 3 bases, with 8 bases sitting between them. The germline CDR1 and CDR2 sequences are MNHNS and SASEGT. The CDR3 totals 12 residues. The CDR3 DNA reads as TGTGCCAGCAGCACGGGGGAAGAGACCCAGTACTTC. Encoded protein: CASSTGEETQYF.

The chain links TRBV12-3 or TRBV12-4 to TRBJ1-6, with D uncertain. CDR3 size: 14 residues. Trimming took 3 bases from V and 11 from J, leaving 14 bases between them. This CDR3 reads CASSLAGKGAPLHF. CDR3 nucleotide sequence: TGTGCCAGCAGTTTGGCCGGGAAAGGAGCACCCCTCCACTTT.